The 14 T cell receptor beta chains presented below share a single source sample, sequenced in a study of identical twins. TCRdb used MiXCR to reprocess the 5' RACE reads, holding one entry per CDR3 protein. This table holds about 340,000 distinct CDR3 sequences, approximately 8.8% found once. Sequencing was carried out using naive T cells sorted from blood. The receptors stem from a woman aged 50 to 60 in good health.

This clonotype was counted ten times or more. The CDR3 sequence is CASSRPGLLYEQFF. CDR3 bases: TGTGCCAGCAGCCGACCGGGACTTCTATATGAGCAGTTCTTC. V usage is TRBV4-2 and J usage is TRBJ2-1; D possibly corresponds to TRBD2 (6 bases). The V and J ends lost 4 bases and 8 bases respectively, with 15 bases between them. The CDR3 spans 14 residues. CDR1 is LGHNA and CDR2 is YNFKEQ in the germline V gene.

The rearrangement links TRBV12-3 or TRBV12-4 to TRBJ2-5; 16 bases agree with TRBD2. V lost 7 bases and J lost 5; bases outside the gene matches: 16. The CDR3 is 19 amino acids. The CDR3 loop is CASNGQDPGLAGGPETQYF. The CDR3 region has the DNA TGTGCCAGCAATGGGCAGGATCCGGGACTAGCGGGAGGGCCGGAGACCCAGTACTTC.

This chain joins TRBV20-1 and TRBJ2-3, with 13 bases aligning to TRBD2. V was pared by 1 base and J by 4 bases, with 14 bases of the junction left unmatched. This CDR3 spans 19 amino acids. CDR1 is DFQATT and CDR2 is SNEGSKA in the germline V gene (reference sequence). CDR3 loop: CSARGDPLGLAGVPDTQYF. The CDR3 DNA follows: TGCAGTGCTAGAGGAGACCCCTTAGGACTAGCGGGAGTGCCAGATACGCAGTATTTT.

Ten or more counts support this clonotype. The CDR3 reads CASSLEGYQPQHF. CDR3 in DNA: TGCGCCAGCAGCTTGGAGGGCTACCAGCCCCAGCATTTT. V and J are TRBV5-1 and TRBJ1-5; unclear D gene. Trimming removed 0 bases from V and 7 bases from J, with 8 bases in between. This CDR3 is 13 amino acids long. The V gene's germline CDR1 is SGHRS and CDR2 YFSETQ.

The chain joins TRBV7-6 to TRBJ2-5; 10 bases match TRBD1. The germline V gene has CDR1 SGHVS and CDR2 FNYEAQ. The junction had 22 bases not matched to a gene; V was cut back by 5 bases and J by 4 bases. This CDR3 is built from 20 residues. The CDR3 sequence: CASSPNRQGAPYPVGETQYF. As DNA, the CDR3 is TGTGCCAGCAGCCCCAATAGACAGGGGGCACCCTATCCTGTAGGAGAGACCCAGTACTTC. Variable domain in full (rest from reference TRBV7-6 and TRBJ2-5): GAGVSQSPRYKVTKRGQDVALRCDPISGHVSLYWYRQALGQGPEFLTYFNYEAQQDKSGLPNDRFSAERPEGSISTLTIQRTEQRDSAMYRCASSPNRQGAPYPVGETQYFGPGTRLLVL.

This clonotype was counted ten times or more. The rearrangement links TRBV6-8 to TRBJ2-4; 8 bases are a match to TRBD1. CDR1 is MNHGY, CDR2 SAAAGT, per germline. Trimming took 4 bases from V and 0 from J; bases not matched to a gene: 8. This CDR3 is built from 17 residues. The CDR3 nucleotides are TGTGCCAGCAGTTCCAAGACAGGGGTCATAGCCAAAAACATTCAGTACTTC. Encoded protein: CASSSKTGVIAKNIQYF.

This clonotype was seen many times. The chain recombines TRBV9 with TRBJ2-1, with 10 bases fitting TRBD2. With 3 bases clipped from V and 8 bases from J, the junction kept 8 bases outside the gene matches. CDR3 size: 15 residues. CDR1 and CDR2 from the germline V gene are SGDLS and YYNGEE. CDR3 residues: CASSGLAGGGDEQFF. The DNA for the CDR3 is TGTGCCAGCAGCGGATTAGCGGGAGGAGGCGATGAGCAGTTCTTC.

V is TRBV10-3 and J is TRBJ2-1; D possibly corresponds to TRBD2 (6 bases). The CDR3 spans 11 residues. The germline gives CDR1 ENHRY, CDR2 SYGVKD. V lost 10 bases, J lost 7 bases, and 11 bases lay in between. CDR3 nucleotides: TGTGCCAGTACCGGGACTAATGAGCAGTTCTTC. The encoded protein is CASTGTNEQFF.

The gene calls are TRBV12-3 or TRBV12-4 and TRBJ1-1; D is perhaps TRBD1 (6 bases). The CDR3 covers 13 residues. The ends were cut back, 3 bases at V and 8 bases at J, with 13 bases in the middle. The CDR3 here is CASSFTRGQEAFF. CDR3 DNA: TGTGCCAGCAGTTTTACCCGGGGGCAGGAAGCTTTCTTT.

This clonotype has a count of ten or more. The chain employs TRBV15 and TRBJ2-7; no definite D call. The V gene lost 0 bases and the J gene lost 4 bases, with 7 bases spanning the gap. This CDR3 region has 13 residues. Germline CDR1 is LNHNV and CDR2 is YYDKDF (reference sequence). The CDR3 here is CATSRDFLYEQYF. In nucleotides, the CDR3 is TGTGCCACCAGCAGAGATTTTTTATACGAGCAGTACTTC.

This clonotype was observed a few times. The chain has TRBV27 and TRBJ1-3; no definite D call. Germline V gene data show CDR1 as MNHEY and CDR2 as SMNVEV (reference sequence). The CDR3 contains 14 residues. Trimming left V 4 bases short and J 3 bases short, with 10 bases between. The CDR3 DNA follows: TGTGCCAGCAGTTCCGTAGTTTATGGAAACACCATATATTTT. Its protein is CASSSVVYGNTIYF.

In this sample, this clonotype turned up a few times. The rearrangement uses TRBV29-1 and TRBJ2-7; 8 nucleotides line up with TRBD1. The CDR3 runs 12 residues. Germline V gives CDR1 SQVTM, CDR2 ANQGSEA. Trimming removed 7 bases from V and 7 bases from J; junction bases left unmatched: 9. CDR3 region: CSALTGAGEQYV. The CDR3 bases are TGCAGCGCGTTGACAGGGGCAGGTGAGCAGTACGTC.

This clonotype was seen at least ten times. The chain combines TRBV14 with TRBJ1-4, with TRBD1 identical over 7 bases. The germline gives CDR1 SGHDN, CDR2 FVKESK. V lost 2 bases, J lost 4 bases, and 7 bases stayed unmatched. The CDR3 has 16 residues. The CDR3: CASSQRPGQINEKLFF. The CDR3 coding sequence is TGTGCCAGCAGCCAAAGACCGGGACAGATTAATGAAAAACTGTTTTTT.

The chain is built from TRBV10-3 and TRBJ2-6; 9 nucleotides line up with TRBD2. V trimming: 8 bases; J trimming: 4 bases; junction bases outside the gene matches: 9. The CDR3 extends over 16 amino acids. Germline V CDR1 and CDR2: ENHRY, SYGVKD. The CDR3 bases are TGTGCCATCGGGGCGGGAGGGCCTCAAGGGGCCAACGTCCTGACTTTC. It encodes CAIGAGGPQGANVLTF.